This T cell receptor beta chain stems from a study of beta chain features in type 1 diabetes. Purities over 95% were achieved in all sorted populations. The entirety of the isolated RNA underwent reverse transcription, so expressed TCRB transcripts were sequenced. TCRdb keeps only in-frame clones here, not all; method: immunoSEQ multiplex PCR. The sample lists 500,000 to 700,000 clones; about a sixth were seen once. In its sample, this clone was seen a few times. Its antigen is still unknown. Points from the study as a whole: Sequencing used cDNA, and cells with high TCR expression could therefore be over-represented. Insertions were fewer and deletions more numerous at VDJ junctions in type 1 diabetes patients. Small HLA sub-analyses could not settle whether HLA shapes TCRB rearrangement.

The junction had 2 bases not matched to a gene; V was cut back by 0 bases and J by 2 bases. The CDR3 extends over 14 amino acids. Germline loops: CDR1 SGDLS, CDR2 YYNGEE. The chain couples TRBV9 to TRBJ2-7; 7 nucleotides agree with TRBD1. This clonotype originated in a man aged 18 to 30 in good health. The sequenced sample consisted of naive CD4+ T cells from blood. CDR3 loop: CASSVATGAYEQYF. The CDR3 DNA follows: TGTGCCAGCAGCGTAGCTACAGGGGCCTACGAGCAGTACTTC. Based on the CDR3 plus reference TRBV9 and TRBJ2-7, the full variable domain is DSGVTQTPKHLITATGQRVTLRCSPRSGDLSVYWYQQSLDQGLQFLIQYYNGEERAKGNILERFSAQQFPDLHSELNLSSLELGDSALYFCASSVATGAYEQYFGPGTRLTVT.